A selection of T cell receptor beta chains follows, all from one sample in a study of identical twins' blood T cells. TCRdb processed the 5' RACE reads anew with MiXCR; each CDR3 protein has one entry. The sample consists of a few hundred thousand distinct CDR3 sequences, about 28% of them appearing once. Sequencing used PBMCs. The receptors originated from a woman aged 18 to 55 in good health. CDR3s include the opening cysteine and the closing phenylalanine or tryptophan.

>TRBV28|TRBJ2-1
CASSLTGTWDF
>TRBV3-1|TRBJ1-6
CASSQGRTGFSPLHF
>TRBV7-8|TRBJ1-6
CASSLGGIGGSSKQPLHF
>TRBV12-3/TRBV12-4|TRBJ1-2
CASSSVGRGTF
>TRBV18|TRBJ1-5
CASSPRSFEGLIRNQPQHF
>TRBV20-1|TRBJ2-1
CSARMRDASGFNEQFF
>TRBV7-2|TRBJ1-6
CASSSRLDSPLHF
>TRBV3-1|TRBJ2-2
CASSHGVNTGELFF
>TRBV6-2/TRBV6-3|TRBJ2-2
CASSFRTSGLTTNTGELFF
>TRBV9|TRBJ1-3
CASTVDSGHSGNTIYF
>TRBV29-1|TRBJ1-1
CSVELGGGNTEAFF
>TRBV5-1|TRBJ2-1
CASSSLYYEQFF
>TRBV12-3/TRBV12-4|TRBJ2-2
CASTRGTGGFGSGELFF
>TRBV29-1|TRBJ1-1
CSVHTYGTQLGNTEAFF
>TRBV3-1|TRBJ1-1
CASSALRTANTEAFF
>TRBV3-1|TRBJ1-1
CASSPLQKGNTEAFF